This T cell receptor beta chain was sequenced in a study of a mutant IDH1 vaccine in newly diagnosed glioma. About the study: Vaccination was launched 4-6 weeks after radiotherapy alone, or with temozolomide cycles. Visit V12 was conducted at week 35 as the safety follow-up. Visit V13 came later, at week 47. Radiotherapy, temozolomide, or both had been given previously, and both were given to most.

Sequencing used immunoSEQ multiplex PCR; TCRdb keeps in-frame clones, though not all of them. The sample includes roughly 34,000 clones, 75% to 95% of them seen just once. About this clone itself: The antigen is not known.

The time point was: week 47, end of study. Topical imiquimod accompanied each vaccine dose, which consisted of 300 ug of mutant IDH1 20-mer peptide. Points from the study as a whole: Immune responses induced by the vaccine were seen in just over 90% of patients, spanning multiple MHC alleles.

The sequences come from PBMCs, collected from a glioma patient whose treatment included an IDH1 peptide vaccine. The receptor was derived from a woman in her 40s with glioma.

The CDR3 DNA sequence: TGTGCCAGCACCCTAGCGGGGACCACAGATACGCAGTATTTT. Translated: CASTLAGTTDTQYF. The chain has TRBV13 and TRBJ2-3; 9 bases are shared with TRBD2. Germline values: CDR1 PRHDT, CDR2 FYEKMQ (reference sequence). CDR3 length equals 14 residues. Unmatched junction bases numbered 4, after V lost 7 bases and J lost 2 bases. Looking up the rest from reference TRBV13 and TRBJ2-3 gives the full variable domain: AAGVIQSPRHLIKEKRETATLKCYPIPRHDTVYWYQQGPGQDPQFLISFYEKMQSDKGSIPDRFSAQQFSDYHSELNMSSLELGDSALYFCASTLAGTTDTQYFGPGTRLTVL.